This T cell receptor beta chain came from a study of identical twins. The CDR3 runs to 15 residues. Germline loops: CDR1 ENHRY, CDR2 SYGVKD. Trimming took 5 bases from V and 4 from J; bases not matched to a gene: 5. A universal primer site was added by template switching, and unique molecular identifiers were carried by the cDNA. In TCRdb, the 5' RACE reads were re-called with MiXCR into one record per CDR3 protein. This sample has hundreds of thousands of distinct CDR3 sequences, with around 22% found just once. These data were likewise used in another study, on yellow fever vaccine responses in identical twins. This second study says: Twins reportedly appeared to share part of their vaccine T cell response while keeping part individual.

Material for sequencing was CD4+ T cells sorted from blood. This sequence joins TRBV10-3 and TRBJ2-1; 10 nucleotides line up with TRBD2. This TCR came from a young woman in good health. CDR3 sequence (DNA): TGTGCCATCAGTAGGACTAGCGGAATGTACAATGAGCAGTTCTTC. Translating gives CAISRTSGMYNEQFF.